Sequencing of this T cell receptor (beta chain) was carried out in a study of post-analysis software for immune sequencing data. The wider study: As for disease course, relapsing-remitting, secondary progressive and progressive-relapsing multiple sclerosis were all included. Findings and limits, study-wide: Among multiple sclerosis patients, normalized Chao1 diversity was significantly below that of controls. The F measure placed samples prepared in the same batch into strongly shared clusters. With TRBV5-6, TRBV5-1 and TRBV20-1 included, about five TRBV segments were more frequent in patients than in controls.

This clonotype was recorded only once. The antigen is undetermined. Unique molecular identifiers were carried by the TCR beta cDNA libraries. The yield from about 1 to 10 million T cells was around 500,000 cDNA molecules in total. TCRdb re-called the PCR reads through MiXCR, storing one row per CDR3 protein. The table includes some 700,000 distinct CDR3 sequences, roughly three fifths detected once. V was shortened by 1 base and J by 7 bases, with 8 bases between the two germline ends. Per germline, CDR1 MNHNS and CDR2 SASEGT. The CDR3 contains 13 residues. This rearrangement joins TRBV6-1 to TRBJ1-5; D is ambiguous. This clonotype was obtained from a girl aged 2 to 10 with multiple sclerosis. Material: blood. Written as DNA, the CDR3 is TGTGCCAGCAGTGAAGGTGTAGGCCAGCCCCAGCATTTT. Translating it yields CASSEGVGQPQHF.